Presented here are 9 T cell receptor beta chains from one specimen sequenced in a study of blood T cell repertoires in COVID-19. TCRdb's copy holds only in-frame clones and misses some; the assay was immunoSEQ multiplex PCR. The profile shows just over 650,000 clones, 85% to 90% of them singletons. Specimen: peripheral blood. Every receptor here comes from a woman under 30 with acute or convalescent COVID-19.

The rearrangement links TRBV19 to TRBJ1-2; 9 bases line up with TRBD1. Per germline, CDR1 LNHDA and CDR2 SQIVND (reference sequence). The CDR3 runs 13 residues. With V trimmed by 10 bases and J by 1 base, 4 bases remained unmatched. The CDR3 DNA sequence: TGTGCCATCCGGGACAGGGTTAACTATGGCTACACCTTC. It is translated as CAIRDRVNYGYTF.

The chain recombines TRBV27 with TRBJ1-5, with 11 positions matching TRBD1. The germline gives CDR1 MNHEY, CDR2 SMNVEV (reference sequence). V was clipped by 5 bases and J by 6 bases; unmatched bases: 6. This CDR3 contains 15 residues. CDR3 amino acids: CASSPGQGARQPQHF. DNA of the CDR3: TGTGCCAGCAGTCCCGGACAGGGGGCACGTCAGCCCCAGCATTTT.

V is TRBV19 and J is TRBJ1-5; no reliable D call. Trimming left V 6 bases short and J 2 bases short, with 11 bases between. The CDR3 is made up of 14 amino acids. In germline, CDR1 is LNHDA, CDR2 SQIVND (reference sequence). CDR3 residues: CASRFAGGNQPQHF. CDR3 DNA: TGTGCCAGTAGGTTTGCAGGCGGCAATCAGCCCCAGCATTTT.

This CDR3 is CASSYSQVDSPLHF. CDR3 sequence (DNA): TGTGCCAGCAGTTACTCCCAGGTGGATTCACCCCTCCACTTT. This chain links TRBV6-6 with TRBJ1-6; no clear D. V lost 0 bases, J lost 8 bases, and 8 bases lay in between. Germline V CDR1 and CDR2: MNHNY, SVGAGI (reference sequence). There are 14 residues in the CDR3.

For the CDR3, the DNA is TGTGCCAGCGCACGGGCCTCAGGGCCTTCACCCCTCCACTTT. Translating gives CASARASGPSPLHF. The V call is TRBV7-8, the J call TRBJ1-6, with D possibly being TRBD1 (5 bases). The germline CDR1 and CDR2 sequences are SGHVS and FQNEAQ. Trimming stripped 8 bases from V and 9 bases from J, with 17 bases between. This CDR3 is 14 amino acids long.

This clone was observed a handful of times. V is TRBV19 and J is TRBJ1-1; D may be TRBD1 (5 bases). This CDR3 region has 14 residues. Trimming took off 4 bases at V and 4 bases at J, with 13 bases between the two ends. Germline V CDR1 and CDR2: LNHDA, SQIVND (reference sequence). The DNA for the CDR3 is TGTGCCAGTAGTACGCCAGGGAGGAGCACTGAAGCTTTCTTT. This gives the protein CASSTPGRSTEAFF.

V is TRBV2 and J is TRBJ1-5, with TRBD1 matching over 8 bases. The V gene end was trimmed by 5 bases and the J gene end by 4 bases; junction bases not matched to a gene: 4. The CDR3 is made up of 14 amino acids. Germline values: CDR1 SNHLY, CDR2 FYNNEI. The CDR3 DNA is TGTGCCAGCAGTTTGGGACAGGTGAATCAGCCCCAGCATTTT. It is translated as CASSLGQVNQPQHF. The variable domain in full, completed from reference TRBV2 and TRBJ1-5, reads EPEVTQTPSHQVTQMGQEVILRCVPISNHLYFYWYRQILGQKVEFLVSFYNNEISEKSEIFDDQFSVERPDGSNFTLKIRSTKLEDSAMYFCASSLGQVNQPQHFGDGTRLSIL.

This chain links TRBV9 with TRBJ1-1; D is unresolved. This CDR3 contains 14 residues. Germline V gives CDR1 SGDLS, CDR2 YYNGEE. The V gene lost 0 bases and the J gene lost 4 bases, with 10 bases spanning the gap. In nucleotides, the CDR3 is TGTGCCAGCAGCGTAGCGCCCAGGTTCACTGAAGCTTTCTTT. Translating gives CASSVAPRFTEAFF.

V usage is TRBV19 and J usage is TRBJ1-1, with D tentatively TRBD1 (6 bases). This CDR3 contains 15 residues. The ends were cut back, 6 bases at V and 1 base at J, with 15 bases in the middle. Germline V gene data show CDR1 as LNHDA and CDR2 as SQIVND (reference sequence). The CDR3 DNA reads as TGTGCCAGTAGAGATTTGGGGGCCTGGAACACTGAAGCTTTCTTT. This translates into CASRDLGAWNTEAFF.